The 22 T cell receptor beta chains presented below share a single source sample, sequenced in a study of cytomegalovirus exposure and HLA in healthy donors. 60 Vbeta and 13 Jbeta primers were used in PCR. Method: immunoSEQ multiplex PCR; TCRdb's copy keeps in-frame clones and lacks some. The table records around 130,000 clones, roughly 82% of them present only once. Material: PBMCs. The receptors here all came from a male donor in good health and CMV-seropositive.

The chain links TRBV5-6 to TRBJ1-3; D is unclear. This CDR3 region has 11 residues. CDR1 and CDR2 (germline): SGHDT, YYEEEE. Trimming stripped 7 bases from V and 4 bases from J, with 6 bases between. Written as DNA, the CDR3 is TGTGCCAGCGACGGGGGAAACACCATATATTTT. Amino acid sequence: CASDGGNTIYF. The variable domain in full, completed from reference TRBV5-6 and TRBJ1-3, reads DAGVTQSPTHLIKTRGQQVTLRCSPKSGHDTVSWYQQALGQGPQFIFQYYEEEERQRGNFPDRFSGHQFPNYSSELNVNALLLGDSALYLCASDGGNTIYFGEGSWLTVV.

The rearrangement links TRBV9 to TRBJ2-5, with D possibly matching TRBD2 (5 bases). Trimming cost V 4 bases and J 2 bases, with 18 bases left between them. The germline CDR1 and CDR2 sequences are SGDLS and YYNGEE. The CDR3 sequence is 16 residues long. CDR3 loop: CASSPRGTRGQETQYF. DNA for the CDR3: TGTGCCAGCAGCCCACGGGGAACTAGAGGGCAAGAGACCCAGTACTTC.

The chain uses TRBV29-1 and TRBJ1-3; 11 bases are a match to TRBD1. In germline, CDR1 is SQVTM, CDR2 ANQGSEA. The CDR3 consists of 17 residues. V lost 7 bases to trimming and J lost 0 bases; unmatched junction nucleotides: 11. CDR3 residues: CSADGTGGSLSGNTIYF. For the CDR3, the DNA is TGCAGCGCCGACGGGACAGGGGGGTCCCTCTCTGGAAACACCATATATTTT.

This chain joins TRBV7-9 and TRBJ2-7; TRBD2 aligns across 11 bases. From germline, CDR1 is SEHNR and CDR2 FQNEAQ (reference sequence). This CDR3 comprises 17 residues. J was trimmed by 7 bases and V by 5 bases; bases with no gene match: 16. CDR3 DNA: TGTGCCAGCAGCCCCCCCAAGCGAACTAGCGGGAGATATGAGCAGTACTTC. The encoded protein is CASSPPKRTSGRYEQYF.

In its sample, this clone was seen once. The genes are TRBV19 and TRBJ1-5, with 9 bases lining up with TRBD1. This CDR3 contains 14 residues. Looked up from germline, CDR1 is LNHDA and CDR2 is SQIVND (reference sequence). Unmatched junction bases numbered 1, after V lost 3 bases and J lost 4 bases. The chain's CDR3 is CASSMTGGNQPQHF. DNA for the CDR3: TGTGCCAGTAGTATGACAGGGGGGAATCAGCCCCAGCATTTT.

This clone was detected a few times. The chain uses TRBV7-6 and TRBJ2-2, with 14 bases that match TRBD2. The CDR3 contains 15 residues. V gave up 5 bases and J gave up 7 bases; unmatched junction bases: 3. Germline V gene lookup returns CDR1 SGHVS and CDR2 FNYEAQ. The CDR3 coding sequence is TGTGCCAGCAGCGGGACTAGCGGGAGCATCGGGGAGCTGTTTTTT. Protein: CASSGTSGSIGELFF.

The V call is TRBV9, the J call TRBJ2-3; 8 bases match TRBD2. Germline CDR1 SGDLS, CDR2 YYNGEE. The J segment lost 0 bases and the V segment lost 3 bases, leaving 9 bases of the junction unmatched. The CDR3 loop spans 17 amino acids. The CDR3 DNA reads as TGTGCCAGCAGCGGAGATACTAGCGGTACTAGCACAGATACGCAGTATTTT. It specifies CASSGDTSGTSTDTQYF.

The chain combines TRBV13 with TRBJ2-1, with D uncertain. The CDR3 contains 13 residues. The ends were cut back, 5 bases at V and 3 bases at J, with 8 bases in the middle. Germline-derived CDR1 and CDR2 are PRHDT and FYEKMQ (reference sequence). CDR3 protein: CASSQRYYNEQFF. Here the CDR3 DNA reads TGTGCCAGCAGCCAACGCTACTACAATGAGCAGTTCTTC.

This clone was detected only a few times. This CDR3 is CASSLAAGTYEQYF. The CDR3 DNA sequence: TGTGCCAGCAGCTTGGCTGCGGGGACCTACGAGCAGTACTTC. The chain joins TRBV5-5 to TRBJ2-7; D is possibly TRBD2 (6 bases). From germline, CDR1 is SGHKS and CDR2 YYEKEE (reference sequence). The CDR3 loop spans 14 amino acids. Trimming took off 0 bases at V and 2 bases at J, with 9 bases between the two ends.

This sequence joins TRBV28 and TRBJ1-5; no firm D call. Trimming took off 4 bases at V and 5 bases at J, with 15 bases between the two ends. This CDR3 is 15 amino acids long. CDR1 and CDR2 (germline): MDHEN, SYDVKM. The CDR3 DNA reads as TGTGCCAGCAGTTCACCGGGGTGGAGGGATCAGCCCCAGCATTTT. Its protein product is CASSSPGWRDQPQHF. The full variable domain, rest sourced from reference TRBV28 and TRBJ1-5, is DVKVTQSSRYLVKRTGEKVFLECVQDMDHENMFWYRQDPGLGLRLIYFSYDVKMKEKGDIPEGYSVSREKKERFSLILESASTNQTSMYLCASSSPGWRDQPQHFGDGTRLSIL.

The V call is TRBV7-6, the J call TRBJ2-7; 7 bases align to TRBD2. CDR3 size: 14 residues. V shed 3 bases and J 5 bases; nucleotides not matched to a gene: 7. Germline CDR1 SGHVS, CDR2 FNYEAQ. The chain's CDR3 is CASSFGGSVHEQYF. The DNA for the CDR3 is TGTGCCAGCAGCTTCGGGGGGTCCGTACACGAGCAGTACTTC.

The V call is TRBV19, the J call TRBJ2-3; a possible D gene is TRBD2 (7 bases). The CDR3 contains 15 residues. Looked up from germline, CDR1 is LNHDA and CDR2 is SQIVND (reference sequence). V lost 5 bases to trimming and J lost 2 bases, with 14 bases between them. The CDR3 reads CASSWGGRDTDTQYF. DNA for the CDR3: TGTGCCAGTAGTTGGGGGGGGCGCGACACAGATACGCAGTATTTT. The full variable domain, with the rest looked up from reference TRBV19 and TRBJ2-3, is DGGITQSPKYLFRKEGQNVTLSCEQNLNHDAMYWYRQDPGQGLRLIYYSQIVNDFQKGDIAEGYSVSREKKESFPLTVTSAQKNPTAFYLCASSWGGRDTDTQYFGPGTRLTVL.

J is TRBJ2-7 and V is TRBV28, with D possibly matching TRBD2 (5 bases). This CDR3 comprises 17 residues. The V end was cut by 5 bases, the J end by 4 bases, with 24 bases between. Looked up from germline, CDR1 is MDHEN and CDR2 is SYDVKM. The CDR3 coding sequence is TGTGCCAGCAGTCCGGCGGGCGGATTAGCTTCGGGATACGAGCAGTACTTC. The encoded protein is CASSPAGGLASGYEQYF.

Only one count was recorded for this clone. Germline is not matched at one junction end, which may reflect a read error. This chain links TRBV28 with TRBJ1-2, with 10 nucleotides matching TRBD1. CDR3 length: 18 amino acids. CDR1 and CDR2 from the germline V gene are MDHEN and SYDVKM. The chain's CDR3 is CASSLLRTGGDTNYGYTF. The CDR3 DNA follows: TGTGCCAGCAGTTTACTCCGGACAGGGGGTGATACTAACTATGGTTACACCTTC.

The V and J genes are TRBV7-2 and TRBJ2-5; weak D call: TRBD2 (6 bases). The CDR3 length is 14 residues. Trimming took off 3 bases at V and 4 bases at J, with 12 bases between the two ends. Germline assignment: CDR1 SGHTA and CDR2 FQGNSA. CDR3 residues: CASSFRRGGETQYF. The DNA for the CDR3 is TGTGCCAGCAGCTTCAGGAGGGGAGGAGAGACCCAGTACTTC.

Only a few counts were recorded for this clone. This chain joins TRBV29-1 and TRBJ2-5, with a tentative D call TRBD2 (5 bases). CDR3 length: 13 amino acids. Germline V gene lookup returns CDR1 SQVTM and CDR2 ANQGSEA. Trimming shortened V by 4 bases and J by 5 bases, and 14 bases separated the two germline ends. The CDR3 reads CSVGERSGETQYF. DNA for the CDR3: TGCAGCGTTGGTGAGCGGTCGGGGGAGACCCAGTACTTC.

CDR3 residues: CATSRVGGINEQYF. The DNA of the CDR3 is TGTGCCACCAGCAGAGTCGGAGGGATCAACGAGCAGTACTTC. This rearrangement joins TRBV15 to TRBJ2-7; weak D call: TRBD2 (6 bases). The germline CDR1 and CDR2 sequences are LNHNV and YYDKDF (reference sequence). The CDR3 is 14 amino acids. The V end was cut by 1 base, the J end by 5 bases, with 12 bases between.

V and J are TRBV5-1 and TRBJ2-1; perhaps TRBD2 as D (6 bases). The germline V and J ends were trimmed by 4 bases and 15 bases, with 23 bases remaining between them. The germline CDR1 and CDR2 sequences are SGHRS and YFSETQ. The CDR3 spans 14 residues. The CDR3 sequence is CASSPRRDSFSPFF. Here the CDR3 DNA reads TGCGCCAGCAGCCCTCGCCGGGACTCTTTCAGCCCGTTCTTC.

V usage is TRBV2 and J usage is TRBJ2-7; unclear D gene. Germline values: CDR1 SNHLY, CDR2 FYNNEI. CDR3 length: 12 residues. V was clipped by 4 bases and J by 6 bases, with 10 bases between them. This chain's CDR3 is CASSAPGTEQYF. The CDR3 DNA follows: TGTGCCAGCAGTGCCCCAGGTACCGAGCAGTACTTC.

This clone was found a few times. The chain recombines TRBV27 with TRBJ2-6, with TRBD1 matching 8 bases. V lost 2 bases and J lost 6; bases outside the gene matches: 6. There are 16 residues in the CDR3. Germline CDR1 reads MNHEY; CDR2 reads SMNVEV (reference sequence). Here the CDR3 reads CASSLRLQGAANVLTF. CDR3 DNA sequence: TGTGCCAGCAGTTTAAGGCTCCAGGGGGCGGCCAACGTCCTGACTTTC.

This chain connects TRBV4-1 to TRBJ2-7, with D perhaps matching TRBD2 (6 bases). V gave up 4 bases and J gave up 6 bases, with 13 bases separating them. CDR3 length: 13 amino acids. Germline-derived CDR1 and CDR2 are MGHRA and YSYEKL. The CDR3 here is CASSLTSWAEQYF. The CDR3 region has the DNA TGCGCCAGCAGCCTTACTAGCTGGGCCGAGCAGTACTTC.

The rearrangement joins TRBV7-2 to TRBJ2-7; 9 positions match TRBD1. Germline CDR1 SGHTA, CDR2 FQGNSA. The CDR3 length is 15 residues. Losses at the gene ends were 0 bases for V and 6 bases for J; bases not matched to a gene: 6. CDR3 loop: CASSLAGTGLGEQYF. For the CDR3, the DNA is TGTGCCAGCAGCTTAGCCGGGACAGGGTTGGGCGAGCAGTACTTC.